These 25 T cell receptor beta chains share one sample of origin, sequenced in a study of blood T cell repertoires in COVID-19. Using immunoSEQ multiplex PCR, the repertoire was profiled, and TCRdb retains in-frame clones only, with some absent. The table records around 190,000 clones, roughly 80% of them present only once. Sequenced sample: peripheral blood. The receptors originated from a man between 60 and 75 years old with acute or convalescent COVID-19.

The chain employs TRBV7-2 and TRBJ2-2, with 7 bases that match TRBD2. Germline V gene lookup returns CDR1 SGHTA and CDR2 FQGNSA. The CDR3 consists of 16 residues. Trimming cost V 1 base and J 0 bases; bases outside gene matches: 2. The CDR3 nucleotides are TGTGCCAGCAGCTTAGTTGCGGGGGCGAACACCGGGGAGCTGTTTTTT. Amino acid sequence: CASSLVAGANTGELFF.

The rearrangement joins TRBV7-9 to TRBJ1-5; D ambiguous. V lost 1 base to trimming and J lost 5 bases, with 6 bases between them. Germline CDR1 reads SEHNR; CDR2 reads FQNEAQ (reference sequence). This CDR3 region has 13 residues. CDR3 bases: TGTGCCAGCAGCTTAGGCGGAGATCAGCCCCAGCATTTT. Protein sequence: CASSLGGDQPQHF.

The CDR3 DNA sequence: TGTGCCAGCAGCGTAGACAGTCTGAACACTGAAGCTTTCTTT. This gives the protein CASSVDSLNTEAFF. The V call is TRBV9, the J call TRBJ1-1, with D unresolved. Germline lookup yields CDR1 SGDLS and CDR2 YYNGEE. V was shortened by 0 bases and J by 0 bases, with 6 bases between the two germline ends. The CDR3 totals 14 residues.

This chain links TRBV30 with TRBJ2-7, with 7 bases matching TRBD2. There are 14 residues in the CDR3. CDR1 is GTSNPN and CDR2 is SVGIG in the germline V gene (reference sequence). V was clipped by 8 bases and J by 4 bases; unmatched bases: 14. In DNA form, the CDR3 reads TGTGCCGGATCGGGGGAGGGTACCGGATACGAGCAGTACTTC. This codes for CAGSGEGTGYEQYF.

The chain is built from TRBV7-3 and TRBJ2-3; 9 bases fit TRBD1. The V gene end was trimmed by 5 bases and the J gene end by 4 bases; junction bases not matched to a gene: 10. The CDR3 is 16 amino acids. CDR1 and CDR2 (germline): SGHTA, FQGTGA. The CDR3 sequence is CASSPAGTGYPDTQYF. The CDR3 nucleotides are TGTGCCAGCAGCCCCGCCGGGACAGGGTACCCAGATACGCAGTATTTT.

V gene TRBV3-1 (or the pseudogene TRBV3-2) combines with J gene TRBJ2-5; D is possibly TRBD1 (5 bases). CDR1 LGHDT and CDR2 YNNKEL come from the germline V gene (reference sequence). Trimming cost V 4 bases and J 2 bases, with 8 bases left between them. The length of the CDR3 is 13 residues. CDR3: CASSPGQQETQYF. The CDR3 bases are TGTGCCAGCAGCCCAGGACAACAAGAGACCCAGTACTTC.

V is TRBV6-5 and J is TRBJ1-2; 8 bases are shared with TRBD1. Unmatched junction bases numbered 5, after V lost 0 bases and J lost 5 bases. The CDR3 loop spans 15 amino acids. Germline lookup yields CDR1 MNHEY and CDR2 SVGAGI. For the CDR3, the DNA is TGTGCCAGCAGTTACTCCCGGGACAGGACTTATGGCTACACCTTC. Protein product: CASSYSRDRTYGYTF.

The count of this clone is one. This chain uses TRBV10-3 with TRBJ2-2, with 7 bases identical to TRBD1. There are 17 residues in the CDR3. Germline V gene data show CDR1 as ENHRY and CDR2 as SYGVKD. V lost 5 bases, J lost 1 base, and 10 bases stayed unmatched. The CDR3 loop is CAISSSRQGQNTGELFF. CDR3 sequence (DNA): TGTGCCATCAGTTCCTCCCGACAGGGCCAGAACACCGGGGAGCTGTTTTTT.

The chain couples TRBV10-3 to TRBJ2-2, with D perhaps TRBD1 (6 bases). This CDR3 has 15 residues. CDR1 is ENHRY, CDR2 SYGVKD, per germline. The V end lost 5 bases, the J end lost 4 bases, and 14 bases lay between the germline ends. CDR3 sequence reads: CAISLRTEFTGELFF. The CDR3 DNA reads TGTGCCATCAGTCTCAGGACAGAATTCACCGGGGAGCTGTTTTTT.

For the CDR3, the DNA is TGTGCCATCAGTCCTAGTGGACAGGGCCCTGAAGCTTTCTTT. It codes for CAISPSGQGPEAFF. The chain couples TRBV10-3 to TRBJ1-1; 8 bases match TRBD1. This CDR3 comprises 14 residues. Germline V gives CDR1 ENHRY, CDR2 SYGVKD. The ends lost 5 bases at V and 6 bases at J; junction bases unmatched: 8.

V is TRBV18 and J is TRBJ2-7; 7 positions agree with TRBD1. After removal of 2 bases from V and 3 bases from J, the junction contained 1 base not matched to a gene. Germline lookup yields CDR1 KGHSH and CDR2 LQKENI. This CDR3 is built from 13 residues. The CDR3 loop is CASSPGTVYEQYF. The CDR3 region has the DNA TGTGCCAGCTCACCAGGGACAGTCTACGAGCAGTACTTC. Using reference TRBV18 and TRBJ2-7 for the parts outside the CDR3, the full variable domain is NAGVMQNPRHLVRRRGQEARLRCSPMKGHSHVYWYRQLPEEGLKFMVYLQKENIIDESGMPKERFSAEFPKEGPSILRIQQVVRGDSAAYFCASSPGTVYEQYFGPGTRLTVT.

The rearrangement links TRBV27 to TRBJ2-6; 9 positions agree with TRBD1. With V trimmed by 6 bases and J by 0 bases, 9 bases remained unmatched. Germline CDR1 MNHEY, CDR2 SMNVEV (reference sequence). The CDR3 totals 18 residues. The CDR3 DNA follows: TGTGCCAGCAGGCCCCGGGACAGGGACCTCTCTGGGGCCAACGTCCTGACTTTC. The encoded protein is CASRPRDRDLSGANVLTF.

The sample holds one count of this clone. The CDR3 nucleotides read TGTGCCAGCAGCCCCACCGGACAGGTATCCTACGAGCAGTACTTC. It codes for CASSPTGQVSYEQYF. The chain couples TRBV3-1 (or the pseudogene TRBV3-2) to TRBJ2-7, with 7 bases matching TRBD1. V lost 4 bases, J lost 1 base, and 7 bases stayed unmatched. This CDR3 has 15 amino acids. Germline values: CDR1 LGHDT, CDR2 YNNKEL (reference sequence).

The chain employs TRBV2 and TRBJ1-2; possible D gene TRBD1, 6 bases. The germline CDR1 and CDR2 sequences are SNHLY and FYNNEI. CDR3 size: 14 residues. With 2 bases removed from V and 4 bases from J, the gap between germline ends came to 11 bases. The CDR3 nucleotides read TGTGCCAGCAGTGAACAGGGGACCACCTATGGCTACACCTTC. Protein: CASSEQGTTYGYTF.

V and J are TRBV24-1 and TRBJ2-3, with 7 bases lining up with TRBD2. This CDR3 comprises 16 residues. The ends lost 9 bases at V and 4 bases at J; junction bases unmatched: 15. In germline, CDR1 is KGHDR, CDR2 SFDVKD. In DNA form, the CDR3 reads TGTGCCACCGGCGGGGGAAGCGGGGCCGGGGCAGATACGCAGTATTTT. Translating it yields CATGGGSGAGADTQYF.

This chain joins TRBV24-1 and TRBJ2-1, with D possibly being TRBD2 (6 bases). Trimming took 9 bases from V and 8 from J, leaving 19 bases between them. The germline V gene has CDR1 KGHDR and CDR2 SFDVKD. There are 14 residues in the CDR3. This CDR3 reads CATARDSLKDEQFF. CDR3 DNA: TGTGCCACCGCCCGGGACTCCCTCAAGGATGAGCAGTTCTTC.

V usage is TRBV4-2 and J usage is TRBJ1-2, with 8 bases aligning to TRBD1. The junction had 7 bases not matched to a gene; V was cut back by 0 bases and J by 4 bases. CDR3 size: 16 residues. Germline V lookup: CDR1 LGHNA, CDR2 YNFKEQ. CDR3 bases: TGTGCCAGCAGCCAAGAATCGTCAGGGGGCGTCTATGGCTACACCTTC. It encodes CASSQESSGGVYGYTF.

This chain connects TRBV6-5 to TRBJ1-1; 7 bases fit TRBD1. Unmatched junction bases numbered 4, after V lost 5 bases and J lost 1 base. Looked up from germline, CDR1 is MNHEY and CDR2 is SVGAGI. The CDR3 totals 14 residues. CDR3 sequence (DNA): TGTGCCAGCAGTATAGGGACAGAGAACACTGAAGCTTTCTTT. Residues: CASSIGTENTEAFF.

The table lists this clone with a count of one. The chain recombines TRBV19 with TRBJ2-1, with 9 bases that match TRBD2. V gave up 3 bases and J gave up 2 bases; unmatched junction bases: 11. CDR1 is LNHDA and CDR2 is SQIVND in the germline V gene (reference sequence). This CDR3 is built from 18 residues. The CDR3 sequence is CASSIPKGKRGAYNEQFF. The CDR3 DNA follows: TGTGCCAGTAGTATCCCCAAGGGGAAGCGGGGGGCCTACAATGAGCAGTTCTTC. The whole variable domain, remainder taken from reference TRBV19 and TRBJ2-1, is DGGITQSPKYLFRKEGQNVTLSCEQNLNHDAMYWYRQDPGQGLRLIYYSQIVNDFQKGDIAEGYSVSREKKESFPLTVTSAQKNPTAFYLCASSIPKGKRGAYNEQFFGPGTRLTVL.

The V gene is TRBV19, the J gene TRBJ1-6; 8 bases align to TRBD1. The CDR3 is made up of 14 amino acids. Germline values: CDR1 LNHDA, CDR2 SQIVND (reference sequence). V shed 6 bases and J 3 bases; nucleotides not matched to a gene: 1. In DNA, the CDR3 is TGTGCCAGTAGCGGACAGGGCTATAATTCACCCCTCCACTTT. It codes for CASSGQGYNSPLHF.

The rearrangement links TRBV19 to TRBJ1-2; TRBD1 aligns across 7 bases. The CDR3 loop spans 14 amino acids. V lost 5 bases to trimming and J lost 5 bases; unmatched junction nucleotides: 8. Germline lookup yields CDR1 LNHDA and CDR2 SQIVND (reference sequence). Here the CDR3 reads CASSQSGGSYGYTF. In DNA, the CDR3 is TGTGCCAGTAGTCAGTCAGGGGGATCATATGGCTACACCTTC.

This chain links TRBV18 with TRBJ2-3, with 7 bases lining up with TRBD1. The germline V gene encodes CDR1 KGHSH and CDR2 LQKENI. V shed 2 bases and J 0 bases; nucleotides not matched to a gene: 5. The CDR3 is 16 residues long. CDR3 in DNA: TGTGCCAGCTCACCATCGACAGGGCCTAGCACAGATACGCAGTATTTT. Its translation is CASSPSTGPSTDTQYF.

The gene calls are TRBV15 and TRBJ2-1; TRBD2 agrees at 10 bases. The CDR3 has 18 amino acids. CDR1 and CDR2 (germline): LNHNV, YYDKDF (reference sequence). V trimming: 3 bases; J trimming: 1 base; junction bases outside the gene matches: 9. The CDR3 loop reads CATSRGLSSGSSYNEQFF. CDR3 in DNA: TGTGCCACCAGCAGGGGCCTGTCTAGCGGGAGTTCCTACAATGAGCAGTTCTTC.

This sequence joins TRBV6-6 and TRBJ1-3; D gene ambiguous. The V end lost 6 bases, the J end lost 0 bases, and 9 bases lay between the germline ends. The CDR3 is 14 amino acids. Germline CDR1 is MNHNY and CDR2 is SVGAGI (reference sequence). CDR3 loop: CASRGLSSGNTIYF. CDR3 bases: TGTGCCAGCAGAGGACTGTCCTCTGGAAACACCATATATTTT.

This rearrangement joins TRBV11-2 to TRBJ1-1, with TRBD1 as a possible D gene (5 bases). Deletions cut 5 bases from V and 1 base from J, with 14 bases between. The germline gives CDR1 SGHAT, CDR2 FQNNGV. The CDR3 is 15 residues long. CDR3 region: CASSQTGQENTEAFF. Written as DNA, the CDR3 is TGTGCCAGCAGCCAAACTGGACAAGAGAACACTGAAGCTTTCTTT.